This TCR delta chain was profiled in a study of γδ T cells in repeated Plasmodium falciparum infection. Study details: Age- and gender-matched Australian children served as comparison for malaria-exposed Malian children. Each infection was followed by sampling at 21 days, plus baseline and some pre-infection draws. Donors had four controlled P. falciparum NF54 infections over around 640 days.

Each sorted gammadelta sample had TRG and TRD chains sequenced. TCRdb called clones from the multiplex PCR reads again using CATT. The sample has around 46,000 delta-chain clones, roughly 2% seen once. This clone showed up just a few times. It differs at one base from a far larger clone, so likely a read error. The identical CDR3 is also encoded by other nucleotide sequences in the sample. Per the germline V gene, CDR1 is TSWWSYY and CDR2 is QGS. This CDR3 contains 20 residues. Bulk repertoires came from Vgamma9/Vdelta2+ or Vdelta2-negative gammadelta T cells flow-sorted from PBMC. The sample comprised gamma-delta T cells from blood. The chain has TRDV1 and TRDJ1; TRDD3 is a possible D gene (6 bases). Germline matching of the DNA provided the J gene here, since TCRdb leaves it blank. The receptor's source is a pool of human donors (malaria-infected and uninfected, not separated). The CDR3 spells CALPHQHNSPATGWTDKLIF. The CDR3 DNA reads TGTGCTCTTCCACACCAACATAATTCCCCTGCTACTGGGTGGACCGACAAACTCATCTTT.